The rows below give T cell receptor beta chains drawn from one sample of a study of blood T cell repertoires in COVID-19. Only in-frame clones appear in the TCRdb table, and some are missing; sequencing was by immunoSEQ multiplex PCR. The sample has approximately 70,000 clones, over 65% seen once. The sample consisted of peripheral blood. The origin of the receptors is a woman in her seventies with acute or convalescent COVID-19. Both conserved end residues are part of each CDR3. The order of the fields is D gene, clone size, V gene, J gene, CDR3 DNA, CDR3 protein. A D gene is named only where the DNA matches it firmly. Not all rows give a size; the values are once, few, many and, for expanded clones, a class.

d_call: -
clone_size: medium-sized
v_call: TRBV19
j_call: TRBJ1-5
cdr3_nt: TGTGCCAGTAGTATCAACCCAGTCAATCAGCCCCAGCATTTT
cdr3_aa: CASSINPVNQPQHF

d_call: -
clone_size: -
v_call: TRBV19
j_call: TRBJ1-2
cdr3_nt: TGTGCCAGCCGCAGTCTTGGCGAGGAGGGGCTCTATGGCTACACCTTC
cdr3_aa: CASRSLGEEGLYGYTF

d_call: TRBD1
clone_size: -
v_call: TRBV5-4
j_call: TRBJ1-3
cdr3_nt: TGTGCCAGCAGCTTGACAGGGGTTGACACCATATATTTT
cdr3_aa: CASSLTGVDTIYF

d_call: -
clone_size: -
v_call: TRBV30
j_call: TRBJ1-1
cdr3_nt: TGTGCCTGGTGTGTACAGGGAACGAACACTGAAGCTTTCTTT
cdr3_aa: CAWCVQGTNTEAFF

d_call: TRBD1
clone_size: few
v_call: TRBV5-6
j_call: TRBJ1-1
cdr3_nt: TGTGCCAGCAGCGTTGACAGGGGTAACCCTGAAGCTTTCTTT
cdr3_aa: CASSVDRGNPEAFF

d_call: TRBD2
clone_size: few
v_call: TRBV3-1/TRBV3-2
j_call: TRBJ2-5
cdr3_nt: TGTGCCAGCAGCGAAGAGGACTGGGAGGGGGAGACCCAGTACTTC
cdr3_aa: CASSEEDWEGETQYF

d_call: -
clone_size: -
v_call: TRBV3-1/TRBV3-2
j_call: TRBJ2-1
cdr3_nt: TGTGCCAGCAGTTCGGGTCGAGGCATTTACAATGAGCAGTTCTTC
cdr3_aa: CASSSGRGIYNEQFF

d_call: TRBD1
clone_size: once
v_call: TRBV25-1
j_call: TRBJ1-2
cdr3_nt: TGTGCCACCAGAGGACAGGGAGGTCTCTATGGCTACACCTTC
cdr3_aa: CATRGQGGLYGYTF

d_call: -
clone_size: once
v_call: TRBV28
j_call: TRBJ1-2
cdr3_nt: TGTGCCAGCAGTGACAGATTTTTGGACTATGGCTACACCTTC
cdr3_aa: CASSDRFLDYGYTF

d_call: TRBD1
clone_size: once
v_call: TRBV19
j_call: TRBJ2-2
cdr3_nt: TGTGCCAGTACGGGTCGAGGGGGCGTCGGGACCGGGGAGCTGTTTTTT
cdr3_aa: CASTGRGGVGTGELFF

d_call: -
clone_size: -
v_call: TRBV7-2
j_call: TRBJ1-5
cdr3_nt: TGTGCCAGCAGCCAGAATTTGCCTCAGCCCCAGCATTTT
cdr3_aa: CASSQNLPQPQHF

d_call: TRBD1
clone_size: -
v_call: TRBV19
j_call: TRBJ1-4
cdr3_nt: TGTGCCAGTAGTGCTCGACAGGGCCTAAATGAAAAACTGTTTTTT
cdr3_aa: CASSARQGLNEKLFF

d_call: TRBD1
clone_size: -
v_call: TRBV4-3
j_call: TRBJ1-4
cdr3_nt: TGCGCCAGCAGCCAAGATTTACAGGGGAGTGAAAAACTGTTTTTT
cdr3_aa: CASSQDLQGSEKLFF

d_call: TRBD1
clone_size: -
v_call: TRBV19
j_call: TRBJ1-2
cdr3_nt: TGTGCCACCCGGACAGGCCAATATGGCTACACCTTC
cdr3_aa: CATRTGQYGYTF

d_call: -
clone_size: -
v_call: TRBV19
j_call: TRBJ1-1
cdr3_nt: TGTGCCAGTAGTATGGCGGGGCTGAACACTGAAGCTTTCTTT
cdr3_aa: CASSMAGLNTEAFF

d_call: -
clone_size: -
v_call: TRBV9
j_call: TRBJ1-3
cdr3_nt: TGTGCCAGCAGCGTAGAACCCCCCGGCGGGGCCGCCGGAAACACCATATATTTT
cdr3_aa: CASSVEPPGGAAGNTIYF

d_call: TRBD2
clone_size: -
v_call: TRBV9
j_call: TRBJ2-7
cdr3_nt: TGTGCCAGCAGCGTCAGCGGGGGTGCAGTCTACGAGCAGTACTTC
cdr3_aa: CASSVSGGAVYEQYF

d_call: -
clone_size: -
v_call: TRBV5-8
j_call: TRBJ1-1
cdr3_nt: TGTGCCAGTGGGCCCGGGGGGACCATGAACACTGAAGCTTTCTTT
cdr3_aa: CASGPGGTMNTEAFF